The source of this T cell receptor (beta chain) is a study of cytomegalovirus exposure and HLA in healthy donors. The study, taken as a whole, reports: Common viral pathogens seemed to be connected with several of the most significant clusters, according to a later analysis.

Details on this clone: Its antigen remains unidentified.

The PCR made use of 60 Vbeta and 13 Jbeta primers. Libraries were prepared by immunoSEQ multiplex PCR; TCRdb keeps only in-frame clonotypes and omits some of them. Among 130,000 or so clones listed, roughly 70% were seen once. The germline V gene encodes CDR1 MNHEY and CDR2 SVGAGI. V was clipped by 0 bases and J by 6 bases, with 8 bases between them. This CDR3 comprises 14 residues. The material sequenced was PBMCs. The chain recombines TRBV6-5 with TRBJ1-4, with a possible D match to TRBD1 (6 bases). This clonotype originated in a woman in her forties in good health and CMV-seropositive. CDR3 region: CASSYSGGHEKLFF. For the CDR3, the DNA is TGTGCCAGCAGTTACTCGGGGGGGCATGAAAAACTGTTTTTT.